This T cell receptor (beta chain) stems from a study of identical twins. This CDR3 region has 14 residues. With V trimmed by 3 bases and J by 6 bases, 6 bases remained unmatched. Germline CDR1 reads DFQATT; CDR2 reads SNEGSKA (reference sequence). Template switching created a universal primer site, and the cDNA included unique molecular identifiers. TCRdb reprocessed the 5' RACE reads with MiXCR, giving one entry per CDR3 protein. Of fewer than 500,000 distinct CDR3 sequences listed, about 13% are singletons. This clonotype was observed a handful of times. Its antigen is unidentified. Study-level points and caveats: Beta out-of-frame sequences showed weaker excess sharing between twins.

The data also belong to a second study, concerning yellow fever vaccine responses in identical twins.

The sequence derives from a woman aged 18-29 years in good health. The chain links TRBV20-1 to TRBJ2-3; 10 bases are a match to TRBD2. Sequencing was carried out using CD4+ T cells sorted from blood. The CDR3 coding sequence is TGCAGTGCTAGTAGGGGGACTAGCGAGGATACGCAGTATTTT. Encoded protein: CSASRGTSEDTQYF.